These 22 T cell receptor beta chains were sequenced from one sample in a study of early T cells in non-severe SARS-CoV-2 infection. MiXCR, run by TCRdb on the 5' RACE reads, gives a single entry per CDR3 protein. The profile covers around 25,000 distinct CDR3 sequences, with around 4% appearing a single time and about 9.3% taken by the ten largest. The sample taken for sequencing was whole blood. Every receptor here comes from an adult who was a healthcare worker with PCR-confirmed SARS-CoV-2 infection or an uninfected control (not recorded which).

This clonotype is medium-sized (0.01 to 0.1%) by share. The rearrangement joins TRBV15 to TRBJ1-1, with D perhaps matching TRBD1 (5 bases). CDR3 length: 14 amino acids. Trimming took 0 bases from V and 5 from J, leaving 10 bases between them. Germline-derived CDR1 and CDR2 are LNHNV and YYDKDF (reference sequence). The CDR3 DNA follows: TGTGCCACCAGCAGAGATATGGGGGGAACTGAAGCTTTCTTT. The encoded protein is CATSRDMGGTEAFF.

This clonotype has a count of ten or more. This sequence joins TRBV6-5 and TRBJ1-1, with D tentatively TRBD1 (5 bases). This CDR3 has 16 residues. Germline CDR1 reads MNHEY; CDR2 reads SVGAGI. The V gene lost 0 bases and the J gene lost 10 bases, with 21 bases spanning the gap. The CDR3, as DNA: TGTGCCAGCAGTTACTCGGCCCCCTCGGACACCACCGGAGCTTTCTTT. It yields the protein CASSYSAPSDTTGAFF.

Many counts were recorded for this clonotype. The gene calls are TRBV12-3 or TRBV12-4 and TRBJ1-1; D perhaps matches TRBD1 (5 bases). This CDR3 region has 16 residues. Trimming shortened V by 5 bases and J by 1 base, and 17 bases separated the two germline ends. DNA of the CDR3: TGTGCCAGCAGTCCACATTCGGGACGGAGGAACACTGAAGCTTTCTTT. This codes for CASSPHSGRRNTEAFF.

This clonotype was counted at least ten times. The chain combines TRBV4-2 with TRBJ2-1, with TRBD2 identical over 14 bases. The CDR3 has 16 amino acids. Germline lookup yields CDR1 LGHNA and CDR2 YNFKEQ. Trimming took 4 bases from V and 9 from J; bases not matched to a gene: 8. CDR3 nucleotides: TGTGCCAGCAGCCCTCAGACTAGCGGGAGGGCCCTTGAGCAGTTCTTC. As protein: CASSPQTSGRALEQFF.

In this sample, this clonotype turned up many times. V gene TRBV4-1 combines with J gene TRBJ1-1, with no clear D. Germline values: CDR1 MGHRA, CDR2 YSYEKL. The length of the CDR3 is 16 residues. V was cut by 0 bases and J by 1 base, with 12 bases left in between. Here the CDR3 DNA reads TGCGCCAGCAGCCAAGAGCCCCTGCAACAGAACACTGAAGCTTTCTTT. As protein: CASSQEPLQQNTEAFF.

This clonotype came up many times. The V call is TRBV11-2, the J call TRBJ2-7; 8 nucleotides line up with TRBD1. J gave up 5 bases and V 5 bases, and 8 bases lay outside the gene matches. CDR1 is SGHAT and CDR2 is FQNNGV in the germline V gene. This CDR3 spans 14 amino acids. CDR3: CASSARTGINEQYF. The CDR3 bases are TGTGCCAGCAGCGCCCGGACAGGGATCAACGAGCAGTACTTC.

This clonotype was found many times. CDR3 amino acids: CASSSAPSSYNSPLHF. CDR3 sequence (DNA): TGTGCCAGCAGCTCAGCACCGAGCTCCTATAATTCACCCCTCCACTTT. The chain combines TRBV7-6 with TRBJ1-6; D is unclear. This CDR3 is 16 amino acids long. V lost 4 bases and J lost 0, with 10 bases in between. From germline, CDR1 is SGHVS and CDR2 FNYEAQ.

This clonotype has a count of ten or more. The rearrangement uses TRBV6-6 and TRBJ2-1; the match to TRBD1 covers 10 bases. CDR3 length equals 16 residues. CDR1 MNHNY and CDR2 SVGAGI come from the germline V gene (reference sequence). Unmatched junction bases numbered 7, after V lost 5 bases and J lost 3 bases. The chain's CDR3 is CASSPRDRGGYNEQFF. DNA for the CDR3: TGTGCCAGCAGTCCCCGGGACAGGGGCGGCTACAATGAGCAGTTCTTC.

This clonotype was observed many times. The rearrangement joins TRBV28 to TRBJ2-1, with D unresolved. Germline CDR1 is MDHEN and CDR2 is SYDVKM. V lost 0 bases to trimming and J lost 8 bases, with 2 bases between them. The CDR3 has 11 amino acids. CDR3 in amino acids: CASSLWDEQFF. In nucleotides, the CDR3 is TGTGCCAGCAGTTTATGGGATGAGCAGTTCTTC.

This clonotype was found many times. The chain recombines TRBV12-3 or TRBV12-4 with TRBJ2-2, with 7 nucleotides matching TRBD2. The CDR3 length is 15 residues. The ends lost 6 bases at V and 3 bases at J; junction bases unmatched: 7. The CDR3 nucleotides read TGTGCCAGCAGGCCGACTAGCCTACACACCGGGGAGCTGTTTTTT. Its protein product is CASRPTSLHTGELFF.

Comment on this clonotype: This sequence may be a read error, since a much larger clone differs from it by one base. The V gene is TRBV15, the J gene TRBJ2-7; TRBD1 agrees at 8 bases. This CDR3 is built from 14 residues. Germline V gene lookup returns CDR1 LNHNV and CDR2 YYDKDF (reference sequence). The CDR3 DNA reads TGTGCCATCAGCAGGGGAAGCGACAGGGGAGAGCAGTACTTC. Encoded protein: CAISRGSDRGEQYF.

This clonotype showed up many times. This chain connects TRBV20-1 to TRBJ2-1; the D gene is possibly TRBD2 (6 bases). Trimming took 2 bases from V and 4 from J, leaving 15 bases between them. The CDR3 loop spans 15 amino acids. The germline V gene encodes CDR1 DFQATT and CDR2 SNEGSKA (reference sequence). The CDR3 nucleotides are TGCAGTGCTAGAAGTACGGCTAGCGTGTACAATGAGCAGTTCTTC. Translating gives CSARSTASVYNEQFF.

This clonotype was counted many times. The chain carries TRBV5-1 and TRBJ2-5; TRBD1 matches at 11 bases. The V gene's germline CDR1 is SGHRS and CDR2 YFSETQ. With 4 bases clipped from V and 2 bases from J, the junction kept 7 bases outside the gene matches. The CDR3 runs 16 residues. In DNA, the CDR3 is TGCGCCAGCAGCCCCGGGACAGGGGGTTATCAAGAGACCCAGTACTTC. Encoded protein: CASSPGTGGYQETQYF. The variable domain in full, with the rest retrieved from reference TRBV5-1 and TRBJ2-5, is KAGVTQTPRYLIKTRGQQVTLSCSPISGHRSVSWYQQTPGQGLQFLFEYFSETQRNKGNFPGRFSGRQFSNSRSEMNVSTLELGDSALYLCASSPGTGGYQETQYFGPGTRLLVL.

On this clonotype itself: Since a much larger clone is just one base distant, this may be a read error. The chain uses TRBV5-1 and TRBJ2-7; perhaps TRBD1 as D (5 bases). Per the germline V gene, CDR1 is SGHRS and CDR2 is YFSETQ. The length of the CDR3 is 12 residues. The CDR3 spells CTSSLQGYEQYF. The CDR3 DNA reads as TGCACCAGCAGCTTGCAGGGTTACGAGCAGTACTTC.

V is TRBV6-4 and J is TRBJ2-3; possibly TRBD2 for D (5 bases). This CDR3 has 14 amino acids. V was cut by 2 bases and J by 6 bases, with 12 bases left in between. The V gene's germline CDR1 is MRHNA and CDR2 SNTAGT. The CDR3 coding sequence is TGTGCCAGCAGTGACGGAGCGGAAGCTGATACGCAGTATTTT. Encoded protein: CASSDGAEADTQYF.

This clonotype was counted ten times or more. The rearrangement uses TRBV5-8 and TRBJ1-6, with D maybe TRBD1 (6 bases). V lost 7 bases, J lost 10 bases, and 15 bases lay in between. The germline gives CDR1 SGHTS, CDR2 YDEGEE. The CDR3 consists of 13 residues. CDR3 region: CASEDNRDSPLHF. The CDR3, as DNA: TGTGCCAGCGAGGACAACAGGGACTCACCCCTCCACTTT. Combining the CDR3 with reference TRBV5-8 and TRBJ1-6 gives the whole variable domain EAGVTQSPTHLIKTRGQQATLRCSPISGHTSVYWYQQALGLGLQFLLWYDEGEERNRGNFPPRFSGRQFPNYSSELNVNALELEDSALYLCASEDNRDSPLHFGNGTRLTVT.

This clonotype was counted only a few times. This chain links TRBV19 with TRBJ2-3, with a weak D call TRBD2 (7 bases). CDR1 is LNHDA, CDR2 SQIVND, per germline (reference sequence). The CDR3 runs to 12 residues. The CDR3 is CASGASGYTQYF. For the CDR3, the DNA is TGTGCATCGGGGGCTAGCGGATATACGCAGTATTTT.

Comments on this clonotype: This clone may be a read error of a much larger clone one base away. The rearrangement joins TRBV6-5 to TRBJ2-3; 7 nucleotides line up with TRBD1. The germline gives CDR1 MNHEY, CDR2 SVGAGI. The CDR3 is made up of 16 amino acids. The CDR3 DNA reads TGTGCCAGCAGTTCGACAGGGAAAGGGGGCACAGATACGAAGTATTTT. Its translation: CASSSTGKGGTDTKYF.

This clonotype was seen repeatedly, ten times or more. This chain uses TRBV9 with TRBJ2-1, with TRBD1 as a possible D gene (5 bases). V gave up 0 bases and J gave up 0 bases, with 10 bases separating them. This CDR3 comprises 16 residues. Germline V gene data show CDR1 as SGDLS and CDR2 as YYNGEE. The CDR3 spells CASSVGQGASYNEQFF. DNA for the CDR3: TGTGCCAGCAGCGTAGGGCAGGGTGCCTCCTACAATGAGCAGTTCTTC.

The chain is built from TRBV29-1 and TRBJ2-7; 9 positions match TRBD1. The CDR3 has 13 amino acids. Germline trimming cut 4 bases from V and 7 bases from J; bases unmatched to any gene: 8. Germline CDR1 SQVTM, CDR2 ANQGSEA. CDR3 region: CSVVGTGFREQYF. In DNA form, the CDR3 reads TGCAGCGTTGTCGGGACAGGGTTTAGGGAGCAGTACTTC.

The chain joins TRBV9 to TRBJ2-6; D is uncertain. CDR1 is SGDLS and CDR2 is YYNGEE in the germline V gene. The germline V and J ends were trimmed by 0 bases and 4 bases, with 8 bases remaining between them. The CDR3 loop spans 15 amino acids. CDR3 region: CASSVVAFGANVLTF. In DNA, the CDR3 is TGTGCCAGCAGCGTAGTTGCATTCGGGGCCAACGTCCTGACTTTC. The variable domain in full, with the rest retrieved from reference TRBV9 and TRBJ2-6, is DSGVTQTPKHLITATGQRVTLRCSPRSGDLSVYWYQQSLDQGLQFLIQYYNGEERAKGNILERFSAQQFPDLHSELNLSSLELGDSALYFCASSVVAFGANVLTFGAGSRLTVL.

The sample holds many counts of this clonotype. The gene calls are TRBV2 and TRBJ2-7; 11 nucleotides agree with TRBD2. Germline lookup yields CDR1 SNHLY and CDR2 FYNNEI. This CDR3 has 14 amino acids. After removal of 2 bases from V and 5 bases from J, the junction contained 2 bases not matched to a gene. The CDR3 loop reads CASSETSGRNEQYF. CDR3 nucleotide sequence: TGTGCCAGCAGTGAAACTAGCGGGAGAAACGAGCAGTACTTC.